This T cell receptor beta chain stems from a study of blood T cells in healthy people across ages. Staff drew approximately 9.7 milliliters of peripheral blood from each donor. A J-beta primer mix and a sample-barcoded 5' primer were used in a second PCR of roughly 6 to 12 cycles. Using its own MiXCR run on the 5' RACE reads, TCRdb lists one record per CDR3 protein. The data show some 370,000 distinct CDR3 sequences, roughly half seen once. In germline, CDR1 is LGHDT, CDR2 YNNKEL (reference sequence). This CDR3 has 14 residues. Trimming removed 1 base from V and 2 bases from J, with 6 bases in between.

The sample taken for sequencing was blood. The clonotype originates from a man aged 55 to 70 in good health. This chain joins TRBV3-1 and TRBJ2-1; D might be TRBD1 (5 bases). The CDR3 is CASSQGTPYNEQFF. For the CDR3, the DNA is TGTGCCAGCAGCCAAGGGACACCCTACAATGAGCAGTTCTTC.